This T cell receptor beta chain stems from a study of cytomegalovirus exposure and HLA in healthy donors. Study-level results: In vitro confirmation showed three CMV-associated chains to be CMV antigen specific. 164 TCR beta chains were listed as cytomegalovirus-associated. The tendency of first-cohort TCR clusters to co-occur in the 120 or so validation repertoires emerged from a later analysis. Most TCR sequences were seen very rarely across donors, but some public TCRs occurred in many.

Remarks on this clone: Antigen: not known.

TCRdb's copy holds only in-frame clones and misses some; the assay was immunoSEQ multiplex PCR. The sample shows 200,000 or so clones, approximately 82% of them seen only once. The germline gives CDR1 MNHEY, CDR2 SVGAGI. Trimming took 0 bases from V and 7 from J; bases not matched to a gene: 9. The CDR3 loop spans 16 amino acids. The sequencing input was PBMCs. The chain couples TRBV6-5 to TRBJ2-1, with 7 bases matching TRBD2. The receptor's source is a woman in her 30s in good health and CMV-seropositive. The CDR3 here is CASSYSTGLKTNEQFF. The CDR3 bases are TGTGCCAGCAGTTACTCCACGGGACTAAAAACAAATGAGCAGTTCTTC.